This TCR beta chain was obtained from a study of blood T cell repertoires in COVID-19. The repertoire was sequenced with immunoSEQ multiplex PCR; TCRdb's copy has only in-frame clones and lacks some. The sample carries about 300,000 clones, 85% recorded once. Deletions cut 0 bases from V and 4 bases from J, with 10 bases between. CDR3 length equals 15 residues. Germline CDR1 and CDR2: SGHRS and YFSETQ. Cohort allocation depended upon clinical history that participants reported. Sequencing was done on a sample of PBMCs or T cells enriched from blood (not recorded which). The TCR originated in a woman in her forties or fifties who had recovered from COVID-19. The chain is built from TRBV5-1 and TRBJ2-2; tentative D call: TRBD2 (5 bases). CDR3 DNA sequence: TGCGCCAGCAGCTTGGAGCTAGCATCCACCGGGGAGCTGTTTTTT. It is translated as CASSLELASTGELFF.